The T cell receptor (beta chain) under discussion was sequenced for a study of response to subunit inactivated influenza vaccine (dated by TCRdb to 2016 to 2018). Looking at the study overall: To follow how T cells responded to a trivalent subunit inactivated influenza vaccine, the researchers relied on deep quantitative profiling of the T cell receptor repertoire.

This clonotype was seen at least ten times. Its recognized antigen is unknown. One base away there is no much larger clone; base qualities are not given. What the research found in general, with its limitations: The authors suggested that each seasonal influenza vaccination may recruit only a limited number of new T cells.

Library preparation employed RT-PCR. Sequencing took place on an Illumina HiSeq 2500. TCRdb trimmed the raw reads at Q25, called clones with MiXCR and kept productive beta chains. Records with the same CDR3 protein are collapsed into one entry carrying the most frequent genes and DNA. The sample profile shows about 310,000 distinct CDR3 sequences; 20% to 25% of them were found once. 10% of the sample rests with the top ten. The source was PBMCs from blood, collected 21 months after vaccination. The receptor was derived from a man between 50 and 69 years old who received an inactivated influenza vaccine. Donor details come from another sample of the same person, matched by shared clones.

Read as DNA, the sequence is TGCAGTGCTACTAGAGATTCGAACACTGAAGCTTTCTTT. Its amino acids are CSATRDSNTEAFF. The receptor chain draws on TRBV20-1 and TRBJ1-1, with the identity of the D gene unclear. The CDR3 goes from the cysteine to the phenylalanine over 13 residues. The DNA shown is the 39-base CDR3, in frame from base 1. CDR1 and CDR2 were assigned from the germline V gene (reference sequence) as DFQATT and SNEGSKA. V and J lose 4 bases and 1 base, and a span of 10 bases separates them.